This T cell receptor beta chain was obtained from a study of cytomegalovirus exposure and HLA in healthy donors. Study details: In a later analysis, it was reported that the approximately 120 validation repertoires had been produced on the same platform as the 700 or so repertoires belonging to the first cohort. Study-wide points: One later analysis, an examination of the roughly 110 validation repertoires, found that first-cohort TCR clusters tended to co-occur in them. Associated with cytomegalovirus, according to the listing, were some 180 TCR beta chains.

A remark on this clone: Its specificity is unknown.

The donors were in the roughly 110-subject validation cohort, distinct from the approximately 610-subject first cohort. Profiling relied on immunoSEQ multiplex PCR, and the TCRdb table lists in-frame clones only, not all of them. The sample lists over 150,000 clones; 91% were seen once. The V end lost 2 bases, the J end lost 1 base, and 8 bases lay between the germline ends. CDR1 SEHNR and CDR2 FQNEAQ come from the germline V gene (reference sequence). CDR3 size: 14 residues. The sample consisted of PBMCs. The V and J genes are TRBV7-9 and TRBJ1-1; D is uncertain. This clonotype originated in a woman between 18 and 30 years old in good health and CMV-seropositive. CDR3 bases: TGTGCCAGCAGCTTATTAGGAGGGAACACTGAAGCTTTCTTT. It specifies CASSLLGGNTEAFF.